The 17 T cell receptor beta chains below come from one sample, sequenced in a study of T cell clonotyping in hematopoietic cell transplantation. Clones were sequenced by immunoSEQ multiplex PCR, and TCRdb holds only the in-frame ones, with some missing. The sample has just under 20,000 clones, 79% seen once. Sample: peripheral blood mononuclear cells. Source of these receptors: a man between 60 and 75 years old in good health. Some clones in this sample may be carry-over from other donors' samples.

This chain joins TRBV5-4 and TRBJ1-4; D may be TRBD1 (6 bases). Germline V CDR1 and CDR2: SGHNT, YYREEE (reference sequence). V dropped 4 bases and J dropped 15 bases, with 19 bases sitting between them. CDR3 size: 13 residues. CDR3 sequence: CASSIHPTGLVFF. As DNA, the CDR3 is TGTGCCAGCAGCATCCACCCGACAGGCCTGGTGTTTTTT.

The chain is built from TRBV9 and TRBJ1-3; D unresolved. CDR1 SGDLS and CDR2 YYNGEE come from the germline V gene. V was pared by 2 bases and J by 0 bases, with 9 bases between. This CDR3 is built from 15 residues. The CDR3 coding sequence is TGTGCCAGCAGCGTGGCAGTTAGCTCTGGAAACACCATATATTTT. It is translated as CASSVAVSSGNTIYF. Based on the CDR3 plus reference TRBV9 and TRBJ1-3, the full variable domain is DSGVTQTPKHLITATGQRVTLRCSPRSGDLSVYWYQQSLDQGLQFLIQYYNGEERAKGNILERFSAQQFPDLHSELNLSSLELGDSALYFCASSVAVSSGNTIYFGEGSWLTVV.

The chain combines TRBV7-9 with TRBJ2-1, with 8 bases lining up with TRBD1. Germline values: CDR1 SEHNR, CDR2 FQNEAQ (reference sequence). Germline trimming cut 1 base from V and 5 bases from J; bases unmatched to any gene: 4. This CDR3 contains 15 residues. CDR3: CASSLGRGQDNEQFF. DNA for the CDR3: TGTGCCAGCAGCTTAGGCAGGGGGCAAGACAATGAGCAGTTCTTC.

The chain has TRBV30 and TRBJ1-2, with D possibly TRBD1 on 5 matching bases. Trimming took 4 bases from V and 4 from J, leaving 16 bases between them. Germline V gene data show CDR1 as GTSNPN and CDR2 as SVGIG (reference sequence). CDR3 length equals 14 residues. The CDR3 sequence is CAWTVERGFYGYTF. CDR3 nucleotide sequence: TGTGCCTGGACGGTCGAGCGGGGCTTCTATGGCTACACCTTC.

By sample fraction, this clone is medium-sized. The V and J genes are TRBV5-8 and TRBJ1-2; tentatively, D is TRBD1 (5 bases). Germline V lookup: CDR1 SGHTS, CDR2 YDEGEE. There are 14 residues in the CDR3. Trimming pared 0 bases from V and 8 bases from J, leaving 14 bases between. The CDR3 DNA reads TGTGCCAGCAGCTTGGGGGGCCTGAGGGTCGGCTACACCTTC. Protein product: CASSLGGLRVGYTF. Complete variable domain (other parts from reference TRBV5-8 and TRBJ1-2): EAGVTQSPTHLIKTRGQQATLRCSPISGHTSVYWYQQALGLGLQFLLWYDEGEERNRGNFPPRFSGRQFPNYSSELNVNALELEDSALYLCASSLGGLRVGYTFGSGTRLTVV.

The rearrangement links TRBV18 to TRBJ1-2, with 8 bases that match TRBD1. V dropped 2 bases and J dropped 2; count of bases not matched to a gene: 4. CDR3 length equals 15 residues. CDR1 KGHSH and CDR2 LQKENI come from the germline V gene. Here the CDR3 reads CASSPAGQANYGYTF. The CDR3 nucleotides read TGTGCCAGCTCACCAGCGGGACAGGCAAACTATGGCTACACCTTC.

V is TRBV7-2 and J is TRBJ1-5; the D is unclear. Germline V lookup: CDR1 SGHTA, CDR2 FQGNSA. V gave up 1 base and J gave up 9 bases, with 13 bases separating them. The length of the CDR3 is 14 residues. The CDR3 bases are TGTGCCAGCAGCTTAGTCTCAGGCCATCGGCCCCAGCATTTT. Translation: CASSLVSGHRPQHF.

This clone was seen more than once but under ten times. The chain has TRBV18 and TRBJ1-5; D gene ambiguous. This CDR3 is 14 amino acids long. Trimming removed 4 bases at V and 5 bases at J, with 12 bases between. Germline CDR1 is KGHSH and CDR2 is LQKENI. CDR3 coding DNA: TGTGCCAGCTCACAGGACTCTGGGGATCAGCCCCAGCATTTT. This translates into CASSQDSGDQPQHF.

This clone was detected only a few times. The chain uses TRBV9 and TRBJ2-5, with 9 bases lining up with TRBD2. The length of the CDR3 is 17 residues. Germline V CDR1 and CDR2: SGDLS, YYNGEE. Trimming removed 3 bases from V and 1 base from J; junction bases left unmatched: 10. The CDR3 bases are TGTGCCAGCAGCGAGAGGCGGGGGGGGCCTCTCCAAGAGACCCAGTACTTC. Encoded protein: CASSERRGGPLQETQYF.

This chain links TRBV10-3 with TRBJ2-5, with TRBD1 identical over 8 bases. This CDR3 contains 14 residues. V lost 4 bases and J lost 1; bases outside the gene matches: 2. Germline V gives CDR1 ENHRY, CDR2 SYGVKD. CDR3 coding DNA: TGTGCCATCAGTGGGGACAGGCGCCAAGAGACCCAGTACTTC. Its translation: CAISGDRRQETQYF.

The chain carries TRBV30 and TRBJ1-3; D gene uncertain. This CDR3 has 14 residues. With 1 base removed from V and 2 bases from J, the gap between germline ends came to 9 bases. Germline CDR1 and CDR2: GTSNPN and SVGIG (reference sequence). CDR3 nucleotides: TGTGCCTGGAGTGCGAGTTTTACTGGAAACACCATATATTTT. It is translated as CAWSASFTGNTIYF.

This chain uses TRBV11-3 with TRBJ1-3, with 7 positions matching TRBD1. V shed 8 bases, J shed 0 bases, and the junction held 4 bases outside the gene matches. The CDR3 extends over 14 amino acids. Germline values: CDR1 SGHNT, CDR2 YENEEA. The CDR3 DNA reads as TGTGCCAGCGGTAAGGGGGCCTCTGGAAACACCATATATTTT. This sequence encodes CASGKGASGNTIYF.

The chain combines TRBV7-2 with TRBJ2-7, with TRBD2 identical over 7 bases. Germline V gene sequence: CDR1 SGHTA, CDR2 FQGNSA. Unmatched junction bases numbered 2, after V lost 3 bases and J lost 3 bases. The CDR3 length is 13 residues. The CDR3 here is CASSFGGGYEQYF. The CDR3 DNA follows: TGTGCCAGCAGCTTTGGGGGGGGCTACGAGCAGTACTTC.

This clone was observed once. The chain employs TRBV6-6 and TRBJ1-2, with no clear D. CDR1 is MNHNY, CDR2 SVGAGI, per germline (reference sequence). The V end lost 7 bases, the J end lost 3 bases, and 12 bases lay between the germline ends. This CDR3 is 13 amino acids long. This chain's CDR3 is CASNPPGDYGYTF. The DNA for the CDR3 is TGTGCCAGCAATCCTCCTGGAGACTATGGCTACACCTTC.

The CDR3 DNA reads TGTGCCAGTAGGTCGGGAGATGGTTTTGGCTACACCTTC. Amino acid sequence: CASRSGDGFGYTF. The rearrangement joins TRBV27 to TRBJ1-2; no firm D call. Germline V gene lookup returns CDR1 MNHEY and CDR2 SMNVEV (reference sequence). V was trimmed by 9 bases and J by 7 bases, leaving 18 bases between them. This CDR3 is built from 13 residues.

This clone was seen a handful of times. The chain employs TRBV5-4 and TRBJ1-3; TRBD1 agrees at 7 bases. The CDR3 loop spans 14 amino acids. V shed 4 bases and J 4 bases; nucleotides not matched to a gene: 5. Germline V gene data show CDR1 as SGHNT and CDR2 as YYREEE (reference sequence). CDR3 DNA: TGTGCCAGCAGCCCAAGGACAGGAGGAAACACCATATATTTT. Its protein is CASSPRTGGNTIYF.

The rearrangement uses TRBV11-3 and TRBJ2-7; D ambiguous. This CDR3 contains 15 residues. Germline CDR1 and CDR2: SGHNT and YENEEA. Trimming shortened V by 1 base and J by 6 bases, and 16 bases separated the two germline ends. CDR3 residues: CASSLGRLGWSEQYF. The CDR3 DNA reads TGTGCCAGCAGCTTAGGACGACTTGGATGGAGCGAGCAGTACTTC.